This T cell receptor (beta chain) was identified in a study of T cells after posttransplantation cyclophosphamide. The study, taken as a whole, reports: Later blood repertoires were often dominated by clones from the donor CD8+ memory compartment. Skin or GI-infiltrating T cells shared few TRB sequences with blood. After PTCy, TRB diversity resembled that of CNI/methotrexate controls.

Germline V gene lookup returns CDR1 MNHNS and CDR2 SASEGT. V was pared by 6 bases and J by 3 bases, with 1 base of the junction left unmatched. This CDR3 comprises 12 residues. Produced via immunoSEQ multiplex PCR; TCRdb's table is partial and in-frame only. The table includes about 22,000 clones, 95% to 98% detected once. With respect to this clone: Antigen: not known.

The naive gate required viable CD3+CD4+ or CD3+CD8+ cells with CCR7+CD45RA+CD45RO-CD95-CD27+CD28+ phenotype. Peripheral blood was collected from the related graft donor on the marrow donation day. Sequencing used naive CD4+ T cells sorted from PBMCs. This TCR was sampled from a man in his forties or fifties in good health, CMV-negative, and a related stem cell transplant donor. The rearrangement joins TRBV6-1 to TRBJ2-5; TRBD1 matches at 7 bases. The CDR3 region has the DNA TGTGCCAGCAGCGGGACAGAAGAGACCCAGTACTTC. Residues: CASSGTEETQYF.